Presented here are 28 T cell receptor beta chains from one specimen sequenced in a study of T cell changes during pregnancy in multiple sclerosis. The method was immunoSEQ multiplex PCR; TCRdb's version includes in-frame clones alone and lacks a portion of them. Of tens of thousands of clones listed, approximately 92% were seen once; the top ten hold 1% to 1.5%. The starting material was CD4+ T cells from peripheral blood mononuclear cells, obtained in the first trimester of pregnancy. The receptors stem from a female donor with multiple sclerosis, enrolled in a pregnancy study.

The CDR3 sequence: CASSAGLYYGYTF. The DNA of the CDR3 is TGTGCCAGCAGCGCAGGGCTTTACTATGGCTACACCTTC. The chain combines TRBV11-2 with TRBJ1-2; tentative D call: TRBD1 (5 bases). Trimming stripped 5 bases from V and 3 bases from J, with 10 bases between. This CDR3 has 13 residues. CDR1 is SGHAT and CDR2 is FQNNGV in the germline V gene.

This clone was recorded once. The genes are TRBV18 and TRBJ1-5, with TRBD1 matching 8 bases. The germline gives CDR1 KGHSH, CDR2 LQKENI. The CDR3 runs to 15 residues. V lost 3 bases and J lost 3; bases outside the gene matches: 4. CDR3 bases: TGTGCCAGCTCACCCTCGGACAGGGCCAATCAGCCCCAGCATTTT. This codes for CASSPSDRANQPQHF. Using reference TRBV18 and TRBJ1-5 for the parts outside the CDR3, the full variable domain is NAGVMQNPRHLVRRRGQEARLRCSPMKGHSHVYWYRQLPEEGLKFMVYLQKENIIDESGMPKERFSAEFPKEGPSILRIQQVVRGDSAAYFCASSPSDRANQPQHFGDGTRLSIL.

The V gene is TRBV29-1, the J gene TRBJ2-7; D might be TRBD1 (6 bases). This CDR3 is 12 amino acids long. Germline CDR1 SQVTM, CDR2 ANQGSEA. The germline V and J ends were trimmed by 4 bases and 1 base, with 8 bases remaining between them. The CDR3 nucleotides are TGCAGCGTTGGCAGGGGATCCTACGAGCAGTACTTC. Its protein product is CSVGRGSYEQYF.

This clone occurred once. The chain's CDR3 is CASSPRGGSSSYNEQFF. The CDR3 nucleotides are TGTGCCAGCAGCCCTAGAGGCGGGAGTAGCTCCTACAATGAGCAGTTCTTC. V usage is TRBV11-1 and J usage is TRBJ2-1, with 7 bases aligning to TRBD2. The CDR3 extends over 17 amino acids. Germline V lookup: CDR1 SGHAT, CDR2 FQDESV (reference sequence). V dropped 5 bases and J dropped 0; count of bases not matched to a gene: 10.

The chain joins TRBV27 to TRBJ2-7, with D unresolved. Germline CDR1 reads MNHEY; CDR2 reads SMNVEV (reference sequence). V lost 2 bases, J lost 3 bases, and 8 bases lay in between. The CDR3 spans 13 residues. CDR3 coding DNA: TGTGCCAGCAGTTTAATTACCGGCTACGAGCAGTACTTC. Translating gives CASSLITGYEQYF.

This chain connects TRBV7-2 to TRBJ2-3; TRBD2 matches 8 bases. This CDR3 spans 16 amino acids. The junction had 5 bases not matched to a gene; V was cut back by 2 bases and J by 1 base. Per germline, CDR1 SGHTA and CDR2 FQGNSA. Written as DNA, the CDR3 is TGTGCCAGCAGCTTAAGCCCGGGAGGGGGCACAGATACGCAGTATTTT. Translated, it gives CASSLSPGGGTDTQYF. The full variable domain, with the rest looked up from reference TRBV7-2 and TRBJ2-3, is GAGVSQSPSNKVTEKGKDVELRCDPISGHTALYWYRQSLGQGLEFLIYFQGNSAPDKSGLPSDRFSAERTGGSVSTLTIQRTQQEDSAVYLCASSLSPGGGTDTQYFGPGTRLTVL.

DNA for the CDR3: TGCGCCAGCAGCCCCGAGACAGGGGGCGCTTATGGCTACACCTTC. Translating gives CASSPETGGAYGYTF. This chain connects TRBV4-1 to TRBJ1-2; 10 bases line up with TRBD1. Germline CDR1 and CDR2: MGHRA and YSYEKL. V gave up 4 bases and J gave up 5 bases; unmatched junction bases: 7. The CDR3 is made up of 15 amino acids.

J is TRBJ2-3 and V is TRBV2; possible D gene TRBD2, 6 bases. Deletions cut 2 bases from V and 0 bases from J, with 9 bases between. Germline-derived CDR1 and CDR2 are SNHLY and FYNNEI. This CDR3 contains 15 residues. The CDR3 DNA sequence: TGTGCCAGCAGTGAACGGGGGAAGAGCACAGATACGCAGTATTTT. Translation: CASSERGKSTDTQYF. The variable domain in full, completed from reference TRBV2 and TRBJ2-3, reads EPEVTQTPSHQVTQMGQEVILRCVPISNHLYFYWYRQILGQKVEFLVSFYNNEISEKSEIFDDQFSVERPDGSNFTLKIRSTKLEDSAMYFCASSERGKSTDTQYFGPGTRLTVL.

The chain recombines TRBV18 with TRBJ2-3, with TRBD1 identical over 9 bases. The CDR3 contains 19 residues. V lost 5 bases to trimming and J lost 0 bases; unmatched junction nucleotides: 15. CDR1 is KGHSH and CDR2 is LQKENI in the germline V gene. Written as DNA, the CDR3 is TGTGCCAGCTCAACAGGGACAGGGAAAGCCTCCGGAAGCACAGATACGCAGTATTTT. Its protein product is CASSTGTGKASGSTDTQYF.

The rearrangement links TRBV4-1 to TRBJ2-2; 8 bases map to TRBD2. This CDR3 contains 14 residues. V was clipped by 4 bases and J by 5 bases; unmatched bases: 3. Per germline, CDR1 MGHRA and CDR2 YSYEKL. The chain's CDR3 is CASSPAGVTGELFF. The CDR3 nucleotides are TGCGCCAGCAGCCCAGCGGGAGTTACCGGGGAGCTGTTTTTT.

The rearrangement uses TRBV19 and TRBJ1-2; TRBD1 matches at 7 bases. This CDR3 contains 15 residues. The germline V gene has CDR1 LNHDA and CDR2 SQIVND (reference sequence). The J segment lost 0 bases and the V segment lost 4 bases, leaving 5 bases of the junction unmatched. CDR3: CASSSTGASNYGYTF. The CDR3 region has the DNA TGTGCCAGTAGTAGCACAGGGGCCTCTAACTATGGCTACACCTTC.

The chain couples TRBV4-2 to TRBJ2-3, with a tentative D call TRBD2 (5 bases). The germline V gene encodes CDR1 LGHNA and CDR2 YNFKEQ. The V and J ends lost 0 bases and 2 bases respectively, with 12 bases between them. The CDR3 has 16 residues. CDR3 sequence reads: CASSQESSGNTDTQYF. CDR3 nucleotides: TGTGCCAGCAGCCAAGAATCCAGCGGAAACACAGATACGCAGTATTTT.

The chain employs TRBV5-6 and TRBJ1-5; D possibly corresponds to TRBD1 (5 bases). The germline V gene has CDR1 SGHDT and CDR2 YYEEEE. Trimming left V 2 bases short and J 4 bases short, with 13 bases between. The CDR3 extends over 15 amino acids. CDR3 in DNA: TGTGCCAGCAGCTTTCGGGGGTTCGAGAATCAGCCCCAGCATTTT. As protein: CASSFRGFENQPQHF.

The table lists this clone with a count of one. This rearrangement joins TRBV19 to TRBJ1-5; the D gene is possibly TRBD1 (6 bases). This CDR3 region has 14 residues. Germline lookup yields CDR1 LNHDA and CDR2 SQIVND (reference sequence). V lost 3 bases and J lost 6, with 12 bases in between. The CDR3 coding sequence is TGTGCCAGTAGTATGAGCGAACAGGGTCAGCCCCAGCATTTT. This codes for CASSMSEQGQPQHF.

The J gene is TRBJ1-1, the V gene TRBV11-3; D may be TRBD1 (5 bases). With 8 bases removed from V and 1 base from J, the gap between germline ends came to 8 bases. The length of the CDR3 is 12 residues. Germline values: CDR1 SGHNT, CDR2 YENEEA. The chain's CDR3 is CASGRGNTEAFF. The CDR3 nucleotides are TGTGCCAGCGGAAGGGGGAACACTGAAGCTTTCTTT. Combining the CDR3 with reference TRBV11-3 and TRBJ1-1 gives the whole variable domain EAGVVQSPRYKIIEKKQPVAFWCNPISGHNTLYWYLQNLGQGPELLIRYENEEAVDDSQLPKDRFSAERLKGVDSTLKIQPAELGDSAVYLCASGRGNTEAFFGQGTRLTVV.

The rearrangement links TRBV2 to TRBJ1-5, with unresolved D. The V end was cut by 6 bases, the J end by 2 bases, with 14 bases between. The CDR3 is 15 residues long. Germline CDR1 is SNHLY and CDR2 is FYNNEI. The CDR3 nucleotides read TGTGCCAGCAGGTTAACAGCCTCGGGCAATCAGCCCCAGCATTTT. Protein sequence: CASRLTASGNQPQHF.

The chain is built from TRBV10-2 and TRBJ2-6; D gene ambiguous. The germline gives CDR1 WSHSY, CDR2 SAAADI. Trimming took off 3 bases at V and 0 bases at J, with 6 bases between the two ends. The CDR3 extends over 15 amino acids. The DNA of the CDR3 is TGCGCCAGCAGTGATCCCAACTCTGGGGCCAACGTCCTGACTTTC. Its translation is CASSDPNSGANVLTF.

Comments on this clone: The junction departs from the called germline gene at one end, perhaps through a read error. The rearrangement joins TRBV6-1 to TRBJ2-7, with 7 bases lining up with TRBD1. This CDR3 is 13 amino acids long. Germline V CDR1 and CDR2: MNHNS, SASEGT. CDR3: CAILNTGALVPHF. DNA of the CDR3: TGTGCCATACTAAACACAGGGGCCCTCGTTCCGCACTTC.

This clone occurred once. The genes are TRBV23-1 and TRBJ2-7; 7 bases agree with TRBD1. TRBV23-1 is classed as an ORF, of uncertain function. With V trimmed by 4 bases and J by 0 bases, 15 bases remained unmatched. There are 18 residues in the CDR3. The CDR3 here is CASSPSDRLTDHSYEQYF. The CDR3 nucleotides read TGCGCCAGCAGTCCTTCGGACAGGCTAACGGACCACTCCTACGAGCAGTACTTC.

The CDR3: CASSLRDLAGDRDYEQYF. The CDR3 region has the DNA TGTGCCAGCAGCTTACGGGATCTAGCGGGAGATCGAGATTACGAGCAGTACTTC. V usage is TRBV11-3 and J usage is TRBJ2-7, with 10 bases fitting TRBD2. From germline, CDR1 is SGHNT and CDR2 YENEEA. V shed 2 bases and J 4 bases; nucleotides not matched to a gene: 14. The length of the CDR3 is 18 residues.

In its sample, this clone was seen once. This chain's CDR3 is CASSEGGGGYTF. The CDR3 coding sequence is TGTGCCAGCAGTGAAGGGGGCGGTGGCTACACCTTC. The chain is built from TRBV2 and TRBJ1-2, with D perhaps matching TRBD1 (5 bases). CDR1 SNHLY and CDR2 FYNNEI come from the germline V gene. The CDR3 is 12 amino acids. V was cut by 1 base and J by 7 bases, with 7 bases left in between.

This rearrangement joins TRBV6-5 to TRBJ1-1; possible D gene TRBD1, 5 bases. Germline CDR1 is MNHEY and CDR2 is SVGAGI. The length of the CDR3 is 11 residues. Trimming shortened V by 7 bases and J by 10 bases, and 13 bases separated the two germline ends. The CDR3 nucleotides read TGTGCCAGCACCACGGGGGGGATAGCTTTCTTT. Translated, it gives CASTTGGIAFF.

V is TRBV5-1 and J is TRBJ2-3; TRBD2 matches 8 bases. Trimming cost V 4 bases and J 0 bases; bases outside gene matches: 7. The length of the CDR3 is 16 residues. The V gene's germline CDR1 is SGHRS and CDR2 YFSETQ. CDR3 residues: CASSSPTSGSTDTQYF. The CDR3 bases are TGCGCCAGCAGCAGCCCCACTAGCGGTAGCACAGATACGCAGTATTTT. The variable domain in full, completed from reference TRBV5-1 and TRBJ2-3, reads KAGVTQTPRYLIKTRGQQVTLSCSPISGHRSVSWYQQTPGQGLQFLFEYFSETQRNKGNFPGRFSGRQFSNSRSEMNVSTLELGDSALYLCASSSPTSGSTDTQYFGPGTRLTVL.

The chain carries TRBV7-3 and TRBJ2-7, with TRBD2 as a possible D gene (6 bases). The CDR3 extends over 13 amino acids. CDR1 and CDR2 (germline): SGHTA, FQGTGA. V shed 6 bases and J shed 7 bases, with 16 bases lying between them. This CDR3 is CASSQVDGSEQYF. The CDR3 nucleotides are TGTGCCAGCAGTCAGGTGGACGGGAGTGAGCAGTACTTC.

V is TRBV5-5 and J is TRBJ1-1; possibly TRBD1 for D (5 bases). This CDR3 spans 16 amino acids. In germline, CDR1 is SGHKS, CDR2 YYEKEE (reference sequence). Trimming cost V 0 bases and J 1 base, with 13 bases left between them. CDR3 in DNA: TGTGCCAGCAGCTTGGAGTCGGAGGGGAGGAACACTGAAGCTTTCTTT. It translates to CASSLESEGRNTEAFF.

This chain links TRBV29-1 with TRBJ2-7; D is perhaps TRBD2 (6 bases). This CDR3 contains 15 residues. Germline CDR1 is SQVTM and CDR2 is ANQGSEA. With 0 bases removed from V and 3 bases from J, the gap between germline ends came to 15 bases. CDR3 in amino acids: CSVEEAQDYLYEQYF. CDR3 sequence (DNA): TGCAGCGTTGAAGAGGCACAGGACTACCTCTACGAGCAGTACTTC.

CDR3 loop: CASSISVHTEAFF. The CDR3 coding sequence is TGTGCCAGTAGTATCTCAGTACACACTGAAGCTTTCTTT. The J gene is TRBJ1-1, the V gene TRBV19; D is ambiguous. The CDR3 is 13 amino acids. The V and J ends lost 3 bases and 3 bases respectively, with 8 bases between them. CDR1 is LNHDA, CDR2 SQIVND, per germline (reference sequence).

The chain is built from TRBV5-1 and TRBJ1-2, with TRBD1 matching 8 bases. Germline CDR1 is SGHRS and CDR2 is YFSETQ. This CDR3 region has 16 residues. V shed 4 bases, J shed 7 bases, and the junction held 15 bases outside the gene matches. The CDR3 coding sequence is TGCGCCAGCAGCCCTACCGGACAGGGTAATGAGGGTGGCTACACCTTC. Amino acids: CASSPTGQGNEGGYTF.